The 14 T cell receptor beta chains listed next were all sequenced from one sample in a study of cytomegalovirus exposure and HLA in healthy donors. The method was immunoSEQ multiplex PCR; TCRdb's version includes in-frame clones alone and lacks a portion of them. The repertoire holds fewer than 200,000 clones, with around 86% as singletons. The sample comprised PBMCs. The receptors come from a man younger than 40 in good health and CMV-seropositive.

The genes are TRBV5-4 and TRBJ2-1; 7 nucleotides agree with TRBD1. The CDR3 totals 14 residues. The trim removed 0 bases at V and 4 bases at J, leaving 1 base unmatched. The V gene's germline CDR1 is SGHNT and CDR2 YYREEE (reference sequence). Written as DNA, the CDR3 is TGTGCCAGCAGCTTGGGGGACAGATACAATGAGCAGTTCTTC. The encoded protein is CASSLGDRYNEQFF.

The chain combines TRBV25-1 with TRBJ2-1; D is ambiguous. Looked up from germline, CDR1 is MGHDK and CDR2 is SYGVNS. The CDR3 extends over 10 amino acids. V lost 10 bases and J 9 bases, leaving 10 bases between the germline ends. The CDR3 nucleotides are TGTGCCACCATGCTCGGTGAGCAGTTCTTC. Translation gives CATMLGEQFF.

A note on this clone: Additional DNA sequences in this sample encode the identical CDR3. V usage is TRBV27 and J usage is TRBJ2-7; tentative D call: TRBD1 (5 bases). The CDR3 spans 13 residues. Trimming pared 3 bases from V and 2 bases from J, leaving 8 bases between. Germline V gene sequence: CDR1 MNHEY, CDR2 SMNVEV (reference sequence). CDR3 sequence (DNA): TGTGCCAGCAGTTTGGGGCTTACCTACGAGCAGTACTTC. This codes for CASSLGLTYEQYF.

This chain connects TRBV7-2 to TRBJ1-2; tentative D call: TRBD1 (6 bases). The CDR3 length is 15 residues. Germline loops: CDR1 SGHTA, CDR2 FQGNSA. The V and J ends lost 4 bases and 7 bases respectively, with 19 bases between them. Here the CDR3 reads CASSSYRVDRLGYTF. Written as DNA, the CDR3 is TGTGCCAGCAGCTCCTACAGGGTTGACCGACTTGGCTACACCTTC.

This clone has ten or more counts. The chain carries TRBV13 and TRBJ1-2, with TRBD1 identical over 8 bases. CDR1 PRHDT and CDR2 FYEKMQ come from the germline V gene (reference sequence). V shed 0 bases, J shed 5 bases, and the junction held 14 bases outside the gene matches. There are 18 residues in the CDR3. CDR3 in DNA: TGTGCCAGCAGCTTAGGTCTTTGGTCAGCGGGACAGGAGTATGGCTACACCTTC. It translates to CASSLGLWSAGQEYGYTF.

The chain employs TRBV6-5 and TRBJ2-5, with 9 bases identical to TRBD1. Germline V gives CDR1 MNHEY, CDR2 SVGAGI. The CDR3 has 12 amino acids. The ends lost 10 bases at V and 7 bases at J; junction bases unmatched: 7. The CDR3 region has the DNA TGTGCCACCTCACAGGGGGCTGGGACCCAGTACTTC. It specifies CATSQGAGTQYF.

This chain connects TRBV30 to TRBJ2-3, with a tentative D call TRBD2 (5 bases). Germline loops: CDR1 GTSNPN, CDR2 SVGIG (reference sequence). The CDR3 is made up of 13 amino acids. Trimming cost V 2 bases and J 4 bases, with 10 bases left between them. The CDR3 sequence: CAWSHGGADTQYF. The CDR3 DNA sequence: TGTGCCTGGAGTCATGGAGGCGCAGATACGCAGTATTTT.

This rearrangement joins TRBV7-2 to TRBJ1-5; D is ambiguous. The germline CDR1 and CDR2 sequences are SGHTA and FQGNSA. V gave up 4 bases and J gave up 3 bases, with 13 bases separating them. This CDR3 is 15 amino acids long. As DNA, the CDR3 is TGTGCCAGCAGCTCCTGGGTAGGGCCCAATCAGCCCCAGCATTTT. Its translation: CASSSWVGPNQPQHF. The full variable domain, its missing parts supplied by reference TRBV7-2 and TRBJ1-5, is GAGVSQSPSNKVTEKGKDVELRCDPISGHTALYWYRQSLGQGLEFLIYFQGNSAPDKSGLPSDRFSAERTGGSVSTLTIQRTQQEDSAVYLCASSSWVGPNQPQHFGDGTRLSIL.

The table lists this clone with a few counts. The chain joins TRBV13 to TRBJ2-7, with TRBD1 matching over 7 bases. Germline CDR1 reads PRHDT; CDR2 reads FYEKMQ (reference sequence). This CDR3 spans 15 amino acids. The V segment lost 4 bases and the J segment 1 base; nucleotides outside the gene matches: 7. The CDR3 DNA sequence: TGTGCCAGCAGCTCTAACCCAGGGGGTTCCTACGAGCAGTACTTC. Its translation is CASSSNPGGSYEQYF.

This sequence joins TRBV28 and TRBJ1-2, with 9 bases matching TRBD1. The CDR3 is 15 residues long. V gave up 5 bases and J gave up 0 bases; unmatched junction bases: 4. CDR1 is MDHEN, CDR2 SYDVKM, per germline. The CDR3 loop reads CASSTWTGANYGYTF. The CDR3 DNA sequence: TGTGCCAGCAGTACTTGGACAGGGGCTAACTATGGCTACACCTTC.

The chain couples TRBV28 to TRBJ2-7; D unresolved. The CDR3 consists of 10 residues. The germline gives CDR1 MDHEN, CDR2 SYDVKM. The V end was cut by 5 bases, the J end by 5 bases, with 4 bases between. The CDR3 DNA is TGTGCCAGCAGTACCCACGAGCAGTACTTC. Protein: CASSTHEQYF.

As DNA, the CDR3 is TGTGCCAGCAGCGCACAGGGAAATGAGCAGTTCTTC. Protein sequence: CASSAQGNEQFF. V is TRBV9 and J is TRBJ2-1; D is perhaps TRBD1 (6 bases). The ends were cut back, 3 bases at V and 7 bases at J, with 8 bases in the middle. CDR3 length: 12 amino acids. The germline gives CDR1 SGDLS, CDR2 YYNGEE.

CDR3 protein: CASSSDFGSNSPLHF. The CDR3 nucleotides are TGTGCCAGCAGCTCCGATTTTGGCTCTAATTCACCCCTCCACTTT. The gene calls are TRBV7-8 and TRBJ1-6; no clear D gene. Trimming took off 4 bases at V and 6 bases at J, with 13 bases between the two ends. The germline V gene encodes CDR1 SGHVS and CDR2 FQNEAQ. This CDR3 region has 15 residues.

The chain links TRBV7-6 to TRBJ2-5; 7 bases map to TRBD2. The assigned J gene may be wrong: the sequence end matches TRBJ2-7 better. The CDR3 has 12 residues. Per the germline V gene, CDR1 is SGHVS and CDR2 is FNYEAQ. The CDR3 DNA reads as TGTGCCAGCGGGGGGGGTGGCTACGAGCAGTACTTC. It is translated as CASGGGGYEQYF.